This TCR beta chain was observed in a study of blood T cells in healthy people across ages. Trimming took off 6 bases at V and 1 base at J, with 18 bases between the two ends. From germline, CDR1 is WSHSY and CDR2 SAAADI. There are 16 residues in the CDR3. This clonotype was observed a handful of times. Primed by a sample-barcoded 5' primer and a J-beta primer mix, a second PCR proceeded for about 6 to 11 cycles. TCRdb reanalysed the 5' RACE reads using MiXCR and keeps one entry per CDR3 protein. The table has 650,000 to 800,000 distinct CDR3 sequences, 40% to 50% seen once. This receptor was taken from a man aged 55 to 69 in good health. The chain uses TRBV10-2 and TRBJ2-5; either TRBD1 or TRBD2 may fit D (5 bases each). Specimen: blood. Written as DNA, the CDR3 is TGCGCCAGCAGCCTCACCGGGACGGGCTTCCAAGAGACCCAGTACTTC. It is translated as CASSLTGTGFQETQYF.